What follows are 22 T cell receptor beta chains derived from one specimen sequenced in a study of Graves' ophthalmopathy and Graves' hyperthyroidism. Amplification from RNA transcripts yielded the TCR beta CDR3 regions. The authors performed first-round RT-PCR with HTBI primers and then a second-round multiplex PCR. TCRdb re-called the multiplex PCR reads with MiXCR, one entry per CDR3 protein. The repertoire holds 650,000 to 900,000 distinct CDR3 sequences, with around 40% as singletons. Sample: peripheral blood. Receptors were obtained from an adult man with Graves' ophthalmopathy.

The chain couples TRBV2 to TRBJ2-3, with 9 bases identical to TRBD2. V trimming: 0 bases; J trimming: 6 bases; junction bases outside the gene matches: 7. This CDR3 is built from 16 residues. Germline V gene lookup returns CDR1 SNHLY and CDR2 FYNNEI. CDR3 in DNA: TGTGCCAGCAGTGAAGCGCCAGCGGGGGGTGCTGATACGCAGTATTTT. Translated: CASSEAPAGGADTQYF.

The V call is TRBV7-2, the J call TRBJ2-5; 8 positions match TRBD1. The V gene's germline CDR1 is SGHTA and CDR2 FQGNSA. The CDR3 is 17 amino acids. Trimming cost V 2 bases and J 0 bases; bases outside gene matches: 8. The CDR3, as DNA: TGTGCCAGCAGCTTAATCTCGGACAGGGAATACCAAGAGACCCAGTACTTC. Its protein is CASSLISDREYQETQYF.

The chain carries TRBV7-8 and TRBJ2-5, with D possibly TRBD1 on 6 matching bases. The CDR3 is made up of 15 amino acids. V was cut by 5 bases and J by 6 bases, with 19 bases left in between. Germline-derived CDR1 and CDR2 are SGHVS and FQNEAQ. The CDR3 spells CASSLTGNRRKTQYF. CDR3 bases: TGTGCCAGCAGCCTCACAGGGAACCGGCGGAAGACCCAGTACTTC.

The chain joins TRBV12-5 to TRBJ1-1, with 7 nucleotides matching TRBD1. Germline values: CDR1 LGHNT, CDR2 FRNRAP. The CDR3 extends over 14 amino acids. Written as DNA, the CDR3 is TGTGCCAGCAGTGAAAGTCGGCAGGGGGATGAAGCTTTCTTT. This sequence encodes CASSESRQGDEAFF.

The rearrangement joins TRBV15 to TRBJ2-6, with D possibly being TRBD1 or TRBD2 (5 bases each). Germline V gives CDR1 LNHNV, CDR2 YYDKDF (reference sequence). This CDR3 has 16 residues. Trimming pared 3 bases from V and 11 bases from J, leaving 20 bases between. The CDR3: CATSSTVGVGTYVLTF. DNA of the CDR3: TGTGCCACCAGCAGTACCGTGGGGGTCGGGACCTACGTCCTGACTTTC.

J is TRBJ2-5 and V is TRBV2; 13 nucleotides line up with TRBD2. CDR3 length: 16 residues. V lost 0 bases to trimming and J lost 2 bases; unmatched junction nucleotides: 0. The germline V gene has CDR1 SNHLY and CDR2 FYNNEI. The CDR3 protein is CASSEALAGGQETQYF. The CDR3, as DNA: TGTGCCAGCAGTGAAGCACTAGCGGGGGGGCAAGAGACCCAGTACTTC.

A note on this clonotype: This may stem from a read error, because a much larger clone lies one nucleotide away. The chain recombines TRBV6-5 with TRBJ2-7; the D is unclear. V shed 5 bases and J shed 5 bases, with 10 bases lying between them. CDR3 length: 12 residues. CDR1 is MNHEY and CDR2 is SVGAGI in the germline V gene. This CDR3 is CASSTSRDEQYF. The CDR3 DNA sequence: TGTGCCAGCAGTACTTCCCGCGACGAGCAGTACTTC.

This clonotype was found a few times. The chain employs TRBV14 and TRBJ1-5; the D is unclear. The germline gives CDR1 SGHDN, CDR2 FVKESK. V shed 4 bases and J shed 0 bases, with 16 bases lying between them. This CDR3 region has 17 residues. In DNA form, the CDR3 reads TGTGCCAGCAGCCCGCACGGTAGGAAAAATAGCAATCAGCCCCAGCATTTT. Translating it yields CASSPHGRKNSNQPQHF.

This clonotype was observed many times. The V call is TRBV7-9, the J call TRBJ1-5; the match to TRBD1 covers 8 bases. The CDR3 loop spans 11 amino acids. Trimming took 6 bases from V and 16 from J; bases not matched to a gene: 8. Germline lookup yields CDR1 SEHNR and CDR2 FQNEAQ (reference sequence). CDR3 coding DNA: TGTGCCAGCAGAAAGACAGGGGTTCTTCATTTT. Protein: CASRKTGVLHF. Complete variable domain (other parts from reference TRBV7-9 and TRBJ1-5): DTGVSQNPRHKITKRGQNVTFRCDPISEHNRLYWYRQTLGQGPEFLTYFQNEAQLEKSRLLSDRFSAERPKGSFSTLEIQRTEQGDSAMYLCASRKTGVLHFGDGTRLSIL.

In this sample, this clonotype turned up many times. The chain has TRBV7-9 and TRBJ1-3; D gene ambiguous. Between the trimmed V and J ends, which lost 0 bases and 0 bases, there was a span of 9 bases. The CDR3 runs to 16 residues. Germline-derived CDR1 and CDR2 are SEHNR and FQNEAQ (reference sequence). The CDR3 coding sequence is TGTGCCAGCAGCTTAGCCGGCGGATACTCTGGAAACACCATATATTTT. Its translation: CASSLAGGYSGNTIYF.

The table lists this clonotype with many counts. DNA of the CDR3: TGTGCCAGCAGCGTAACACGGTACCAAGAGACCCAGTACTTC. Amino acid sequence: CASSVTRYQETQYF. This chain links TRBV7-9 with TRBJ2-5; D remains unclear. V lost 5 bases to trimming and J lost 0 bases, with 10 bases between them. The CDR3 length is 14 residues. Germline loops: CDR1 SEHNR, CDR2 FQNEAQ (reference sequence).

The CDR3 region has the DNA TGTGCCAGCAGTGAAGTTGGGACTTACGAGCAGTACTTC. Translated: CASSEVGTYEQYF. The chain uses TRBV6-1 and TRBJ2-7; D might be TRBD2 (6 bases). CDR1 and CDR2 (germline): MNHNS, SASEGT. The CDR3 is 13 amino acids. V dropped 1 base and J dropped 4 bases, with 8 bases sitting between them.

The genes are TRBV2 and TRBJ1-5, with TRBD1 as a possible D gene (5 bases). Germline CDR1 is SNHLY and CDR2 is FYNNEI. Trimming removed 10 bases from V and 3 bases from J, with 7 bases in between. The CDR3 length is 11 residues. CDR3 DNA sequence: TGTGCCACCAGGGCCAATCAGCCCCAGCATTTT. It specifies CATRANQPQHF.

As for this clonotype: One end of the junction does not line up with germline, which may come from a read error. This rearrangement joins TRBV7-9 to TRBJ1-2; 7 bases align to TRBD1. Germline CDR1 SEHNR, CDR2 FQNEAQ (reference sequence). CDR3 length: 16 residues. The CDR3 nucleotides are TGCGCCAGCAGCCAAGTACAAGGGGGCCCTAACTATGGCTACACCTTC. Translated, it gives CASSQVQGGPNYGYTF.

The genes are TRBV6-1 and TRBJ2-5; 11 nucleotides agree with TRBD2. CDR1 and CDR2 from the germline V gene are MNHNS and SASEGT. V gave up 2 bases and J gave up 7 bases; unmatched junction bases: 9. This CDR3 is 16 amino acids long. CDR3 sequence: CASSESVAGGSGTQYF. The CDR3 region has the DNA TGTGCCAGCAGTGAATCGGTAGCGGGGGGGTCAGGGACCCAGTACTTC.

This clonotype has a handful of counts. This chain uses TRBV10-3 with TRBJ1-1; 7 bases are a match to TRBD1. V dropped 10 bases and J dropped 2; count of bases not matched to a gene: 10. This CDR3 region has 14 residues. Germline-derived CDR1 and CDR2 are ENHRY and SYGVKD. The CDR3 region has the DNA TGTGCCAGCACAGAGACAGGGCGAAACACTGAAGCTTTCTTT. The encoded protein is CASTETGRNTEAFF.

The rearrangement links TRBV24-1 to TRBJ1-5, with 7 bases lining up with TRBD1. Looked up from germline, CDR1 is KGHDR and CDR2 is SFDVKD. V was pared by 5 bases and J by 5 bases, with 5 bases of the junction left unmatched. The CDR3 sequence is 14 residues long. The CDR3 here is CATSAHTGDQPQHF. CDR3 nucleotide sequence: TGTGCCACCAGTGCCCACACAGGGGATCAGCCCCAGCATTTT.

There are a few counts of this clonotype. The J gene is TRBJ2-7, the V gene TRBV5-8; 7 bases line up with TRBD2. The CDR3 loop spans 13 amino acids. The V gene's germline CDR1 is SGHTS and CDR2 YDEGEE. The J segment lost 6 bases and the V segment lost 4 bases, leaving 7 bases of the junction unmatched. The CDR3 sequence is CASSAGGGGEQYF. DNA for the CDR3: TGTGCCAGCAGCGCCGGCGGGGGTGGCGAGCAGTACTTC.

With respect to this clonotype: This may come from a read error, since a much larger clone is one base off. The chain couples TRBV20-1 to TRBJ2-7; D remains unclear. This CDR3 has 15 residues. The germline CDR1 and CDR2 sequences are DFQATT and SNEGSKA (reference sequence). Trimming took off 3 bases at V and 5 bases at J, with 20 bases between the two ends. The CDR3: CSASPVSRPTDEQYF. The CDR3 DNA reads TGCAGTGCTAGTCCCGTGTCTCGGCCGACCGACGAGCAGTACTTC.

Only a few counts were recorded for this clonotype. V gene TRBV4-1 combines with J gene TRBJ2-5; weak D call: TRBD1 (6 bases). Germline V lookup: CDR1 MGHRA, CDR2 YSYEKL. The CDR3 totals 14 residues. The V gene lost 5 bases and the J gene lost 1 base, with 11 bases spanning the gap. The CDR3 DNA reads TGCGCCAGCAGCTACAGGGCGGCCCAAGAGACCCAGTACTTC. Translating it yields CASSYRAAQETQYF.

The genes are TRBV9 and TRBJ2-7, with 7 bases that match TRBD1. Germline loops: CDR1 SGDLS, CDR2 YYNGEE. There are 14 residues in the CDR3. V shed 3 bases and J 3 bases; nucleotides not matched to a gene: 6. CDR3 nucleotides: TGTGCCAGCAGCGGGGACAGTGCTCACTACGAGCAGTACTTC. Translation gives CASSGDSAHYEQYF.

This clonotype came up many times. This chain links TRBV7-9 with TRBJ1-2; 8 bases match TRBD1. The CDR3 contains 14 residues. V lost 7 bases to trimming and J lost 4 bases; unmatched junction nucleotides: 8. CDR1 is SEHNR, CDR2 FQNEAQ, per germline (reference sequence). The DNA for the CDR3 is TGTGCCAGCACCTCTGGACAGGGCGGCTATGGCTACACCTTC. Translation gives CASTSGQGGYGYTF. Filled out from reference TRBV7-9 and TRBJ1-2, the complete variable domain reads DTGVSQNPRHKITKRGQNVTFRCDPISEHNRLYWYRQTLGQGPEFLTYFQNEAQLEKSRLLSDRFSAERPKGSFSTLEIQRTEQGDSAMYLCASTSGQGGYGYTFGSGTRLTVV.